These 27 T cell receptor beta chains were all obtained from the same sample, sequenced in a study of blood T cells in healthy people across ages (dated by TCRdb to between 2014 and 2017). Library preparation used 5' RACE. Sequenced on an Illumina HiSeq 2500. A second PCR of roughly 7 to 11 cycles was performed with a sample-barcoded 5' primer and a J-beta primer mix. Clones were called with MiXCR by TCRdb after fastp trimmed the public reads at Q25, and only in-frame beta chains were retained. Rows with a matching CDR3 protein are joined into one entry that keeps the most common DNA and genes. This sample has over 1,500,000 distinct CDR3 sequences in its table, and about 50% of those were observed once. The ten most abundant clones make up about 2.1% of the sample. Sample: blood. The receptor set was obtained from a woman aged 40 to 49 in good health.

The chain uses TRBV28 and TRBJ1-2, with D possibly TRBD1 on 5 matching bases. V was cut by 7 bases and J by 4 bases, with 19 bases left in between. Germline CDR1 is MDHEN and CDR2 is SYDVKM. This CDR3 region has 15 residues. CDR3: CASTPRGAPIYGYTF. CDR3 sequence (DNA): TGTGCCAGCACCCCCAGAGGGGCGCCCATCTATGGCTACACCTTC.

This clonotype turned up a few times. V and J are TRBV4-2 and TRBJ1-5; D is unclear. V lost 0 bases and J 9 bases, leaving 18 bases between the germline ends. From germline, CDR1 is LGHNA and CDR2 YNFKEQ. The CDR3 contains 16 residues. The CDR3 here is CASSQDLGRRSVPQHF. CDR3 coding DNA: TGTGCCAGCAGCCAAGATCTGGGTAGGAGGAGTGTGCCCCAGCATTTT.

CDR3 loop: CASSQVAYNQPQHF. The DNA of the CDR3 is TGCGCCAGCAGCCAAGTAGCCTATAATCAGCCCCAGCATTTT. The rearrangement links TRBV4-1 to TRBJ1-5, with D uncertain. V was trimmed by 1 base and J by 4 bases, leaving 8 bases between them. Germline CDR1 and CDR2: MGHRA and YSYEKL. The CDR3 totals 14 residues.

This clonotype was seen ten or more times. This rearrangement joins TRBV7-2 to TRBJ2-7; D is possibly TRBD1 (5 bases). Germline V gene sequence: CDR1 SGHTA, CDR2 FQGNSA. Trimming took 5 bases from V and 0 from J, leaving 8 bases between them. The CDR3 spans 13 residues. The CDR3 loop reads CASSQTASYEQYF. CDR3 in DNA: TGTGCCAGCAGCCAGACAGCCTCCTACGAGCAGTACTTC.

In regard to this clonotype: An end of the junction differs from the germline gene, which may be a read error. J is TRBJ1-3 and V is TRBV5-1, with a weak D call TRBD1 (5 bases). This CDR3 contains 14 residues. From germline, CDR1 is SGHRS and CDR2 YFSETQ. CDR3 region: CACRVESSGNTVYF. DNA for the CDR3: TGCGCCTGCAGGGTTGAATCGTCTGGAAACACCGTATATTTT.

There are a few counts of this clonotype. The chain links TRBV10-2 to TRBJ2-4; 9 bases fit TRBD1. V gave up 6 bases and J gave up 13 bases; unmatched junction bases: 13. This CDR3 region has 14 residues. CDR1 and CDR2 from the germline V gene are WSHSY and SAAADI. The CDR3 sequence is CASREGQGLFQQYF. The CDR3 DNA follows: TGCGCCAGCAGGGAGGGACAGGGTCTTTTTCAGCAGTACTTC.

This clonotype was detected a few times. CDR3 nucleotide sequence: TGTGCCAGCAGCCAGACAGCAGGAGATACGCAGTATTTT. This encodes CASSQTAGDTQYF. The rearrangement links TRBV4-2 to TRBJ2-3; D may be TRBD1 (5 bases). CDR3 length: 13 amino acids. CDR1 is LGHNA, CDR2 YNFKEQ, per germline. Trimming took off 3 bases at V and 5 bases at J, with 9 bases between the two ends.

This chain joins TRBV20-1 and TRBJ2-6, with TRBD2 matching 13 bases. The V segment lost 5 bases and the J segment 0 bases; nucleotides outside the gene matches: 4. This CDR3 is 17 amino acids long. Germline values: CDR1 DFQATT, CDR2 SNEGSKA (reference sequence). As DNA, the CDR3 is TGCAGTGCTCCGACTAGCGGGGGGTACTCTGGGGCCAACGTCCTGACTTTC. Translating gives CSAPTSGGYSGANVLTF.

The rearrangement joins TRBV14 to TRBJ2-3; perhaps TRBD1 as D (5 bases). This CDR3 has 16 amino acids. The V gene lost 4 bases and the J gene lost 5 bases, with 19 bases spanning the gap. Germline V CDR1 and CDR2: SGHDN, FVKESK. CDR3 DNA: TGTGCCAGCAGCCCGGTCTTGATCGTTAGGGGAGATACGCAGTATTTT. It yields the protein CASSPVLIVRGDTQYF.

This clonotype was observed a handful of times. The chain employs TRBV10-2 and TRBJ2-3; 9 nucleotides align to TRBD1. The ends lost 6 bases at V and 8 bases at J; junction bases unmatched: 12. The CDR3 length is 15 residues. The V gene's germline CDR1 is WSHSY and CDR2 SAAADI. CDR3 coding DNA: TGCGCCAGCAGCTCGACAGGGGGAGCGATAGGTACGCAGTATTTT. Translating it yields CASSSTGGAIGTQYF.

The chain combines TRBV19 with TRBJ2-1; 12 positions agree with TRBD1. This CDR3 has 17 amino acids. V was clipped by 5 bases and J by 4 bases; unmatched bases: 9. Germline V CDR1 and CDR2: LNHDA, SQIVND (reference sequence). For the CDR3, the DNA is TGTGCCAGTAGTGTGGGGACAGGGGGCCCTCTTTACAATGAGCAGTTCTTC. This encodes CASSVGTGGPLYNEQFF.

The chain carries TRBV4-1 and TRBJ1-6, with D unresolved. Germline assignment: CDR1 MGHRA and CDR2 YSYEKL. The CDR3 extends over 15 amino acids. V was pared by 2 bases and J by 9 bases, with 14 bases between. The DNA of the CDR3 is TGCGCCAGCAGCCAAATTGATAATCGGGCTTCACCCCTCCACTTT. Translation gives CASSQIDNRASPLHF.

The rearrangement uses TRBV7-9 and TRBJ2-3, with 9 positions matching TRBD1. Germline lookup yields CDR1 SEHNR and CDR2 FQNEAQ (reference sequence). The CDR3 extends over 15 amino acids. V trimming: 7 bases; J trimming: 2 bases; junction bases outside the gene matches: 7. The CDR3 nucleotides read TGTGCCAGCACCCGGAGACAGGGGGACACAGATACGCAGTATTTT. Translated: CASTRRQGDTDTQYF.

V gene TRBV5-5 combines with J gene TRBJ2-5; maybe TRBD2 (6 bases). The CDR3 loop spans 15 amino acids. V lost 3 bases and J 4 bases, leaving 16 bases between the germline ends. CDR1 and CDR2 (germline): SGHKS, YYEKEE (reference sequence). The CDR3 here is CASSWTGSPGETQYF. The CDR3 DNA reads TGTGCCAGCAGCTGGACCGGGAGCCCCGGAGAGACCCAGTACTTC.

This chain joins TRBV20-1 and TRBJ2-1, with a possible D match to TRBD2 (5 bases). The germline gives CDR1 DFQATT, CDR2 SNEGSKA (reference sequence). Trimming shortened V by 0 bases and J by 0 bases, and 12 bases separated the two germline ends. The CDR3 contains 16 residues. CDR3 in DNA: TGCAGTGCTAGAGAACTACTAGTGAGCTCCTACAATGAGCAGTTCTTC. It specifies CSARELLVSSYNEQFF.

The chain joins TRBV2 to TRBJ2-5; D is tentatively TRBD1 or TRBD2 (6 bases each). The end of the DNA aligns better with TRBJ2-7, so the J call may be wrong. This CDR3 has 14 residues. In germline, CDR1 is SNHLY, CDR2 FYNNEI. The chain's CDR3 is CASKGGTIIYEQYF. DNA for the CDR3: TGTGCCAGCAAAGGCGGGACAATCATCTACGAGCAGTACTTC.

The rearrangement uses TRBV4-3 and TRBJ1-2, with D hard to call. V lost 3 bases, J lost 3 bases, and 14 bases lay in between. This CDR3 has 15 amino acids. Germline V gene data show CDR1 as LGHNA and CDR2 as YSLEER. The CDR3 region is CASSHPGQADYGYTF. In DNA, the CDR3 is TGCGCCAGCAGCCACCCGGGCCAAGCTGACTATGGCTACACCTTC.

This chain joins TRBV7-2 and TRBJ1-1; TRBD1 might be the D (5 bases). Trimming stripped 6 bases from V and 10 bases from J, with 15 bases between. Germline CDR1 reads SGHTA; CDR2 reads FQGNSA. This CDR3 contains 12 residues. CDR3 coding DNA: TGTGCCAGCAGTCTAACAGGAAAGGGAGCTTTCTTT. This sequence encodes CASSLTGKGAFF.

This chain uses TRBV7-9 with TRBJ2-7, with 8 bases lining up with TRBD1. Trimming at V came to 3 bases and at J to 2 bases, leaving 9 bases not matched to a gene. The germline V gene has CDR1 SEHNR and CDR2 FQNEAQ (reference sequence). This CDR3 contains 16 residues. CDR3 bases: TGTGCCAGCAGCTTGGTGACCGGGACAGGACCCTACGAGCAGTACTTC. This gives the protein CASSLVTGTGPYEQYF.

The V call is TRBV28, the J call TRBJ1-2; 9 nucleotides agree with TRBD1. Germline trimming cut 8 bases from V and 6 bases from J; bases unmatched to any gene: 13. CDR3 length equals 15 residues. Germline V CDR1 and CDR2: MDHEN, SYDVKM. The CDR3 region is CASQKGGTGSNGYTF. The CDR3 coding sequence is TGTGCCAGCCAAAAAGGGGGGACAGGGTCGAATGGCTACACCTTC.

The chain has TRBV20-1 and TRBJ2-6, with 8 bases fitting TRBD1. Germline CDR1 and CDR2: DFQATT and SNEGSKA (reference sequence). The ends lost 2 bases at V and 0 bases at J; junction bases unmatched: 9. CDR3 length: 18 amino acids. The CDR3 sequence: CSARTSGQGVSGANVLTF. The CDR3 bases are TGCAGTGCTAGAACCTCCGGACAGGGAGTCTCTGGGGCCAACGTCCTGACTTTC.

CDR3 nucleotide sequence: TGTGCCAGCAGTTACCGGTCGGGGGCGGGGTCACTCAATGAGCAGTTCTTC. This gives the protein CASSYRSGAGSLNEQFF. The J gene is TRBJ2-1, the V gene TRBV6-2 or TRBV6-3, with D perhaps assigned TRBD1 or TRBD2 (6 bases each). The germline CDR1 and CDR2 sequences are MNHEY and SVGEGT. This CDR3 comprises 17 residues. Trimming left V 2 bases short and J 6 bases short, with 20 bases between.

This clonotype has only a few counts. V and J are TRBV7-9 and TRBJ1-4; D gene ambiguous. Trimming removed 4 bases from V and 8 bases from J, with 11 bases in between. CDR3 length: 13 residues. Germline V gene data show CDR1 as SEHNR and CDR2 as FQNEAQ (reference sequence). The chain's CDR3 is CASSSGVEEKLFF. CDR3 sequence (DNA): TGTGCCAGCAGCTCTGGTGTGGAGGAAAAACTGTTTTTT.

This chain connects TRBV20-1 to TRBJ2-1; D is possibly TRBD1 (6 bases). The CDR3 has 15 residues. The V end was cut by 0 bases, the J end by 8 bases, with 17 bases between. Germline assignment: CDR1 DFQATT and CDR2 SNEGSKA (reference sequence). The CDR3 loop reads CSARDIGGYAHEQFF. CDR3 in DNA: TGCAGTGCTAGAGATATTGGGGGCTACGCCCATGAGCAGTTCTTC.

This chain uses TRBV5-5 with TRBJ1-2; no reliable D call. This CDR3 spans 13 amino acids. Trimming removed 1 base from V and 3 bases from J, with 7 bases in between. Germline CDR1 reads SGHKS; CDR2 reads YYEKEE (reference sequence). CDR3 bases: TGTGCCAGCAGCTTGTCGACGGACTATGGCTACACCTTC. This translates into CASSLSTDYGYTF.

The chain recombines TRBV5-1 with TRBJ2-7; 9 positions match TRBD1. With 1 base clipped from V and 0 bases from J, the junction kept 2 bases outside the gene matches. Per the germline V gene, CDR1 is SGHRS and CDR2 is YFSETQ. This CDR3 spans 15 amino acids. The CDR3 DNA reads TGCGCCAGCAGCTTGATGACAGGGGGCTCCTACGAGCAGTACTTC. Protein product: CASSLMTGGSYEQYF.

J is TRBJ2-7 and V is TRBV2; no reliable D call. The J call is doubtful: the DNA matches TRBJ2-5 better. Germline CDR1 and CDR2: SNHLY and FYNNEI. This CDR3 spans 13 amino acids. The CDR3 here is CASRPQPKETQYF. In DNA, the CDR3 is TGTGCCAGCAGGCCCCAGCCCAAAGAGACCCAGTACTTC.